Presented here are 22 T cell receptor beta chains from one specimen sequenced in a study of T cell repertoires in ileal Crohn's disease (dated by TCRdb to the late 2010s). Libraries were constructed by the immunoSEQ multiplex PCR assay. TCRdb obtained this table from immuneACCESS and retained in-frame rearrangements with V and J assigned. These tables miss some clones; where compared with another copy, unresolved V genes account for less than half of the shortfall, and the remainder is unexplained. In all, the sample holds 9,000 to 13,000 clones, and more than 75% of those were seen once. More than 8% of the sample is held by the ten biggest clonotypes. According to the study, the label for this sample's time point signals: inflamed ileum from the surgical specimen. The sequencing sample was made of ileal tissue. Receptor source: an adult with Crohn's disease.

This rearrangement joins TRBV2 to TRBJ1-3; D is unclear. This CDR3 contains 11 residues. V dropped 3 bases and J dropped 9 bases, with 6 bases sitting between them. Germline V gene sequence: CDR1 SNHLY, CDR2 FYNNEI. CDR3 amino acids: CASSESGTIYF. CDR3 bases: TGTGCCAGCAGTGAGTCCGGCACCATATATTTT. The whole variable domain, remainder taken from reference TRBV2 and TRBJ1-3, is EPEVTQTPSHQVTQMGQEVILRCVPISNHLYFYWYRQILGQKVEFLVSFYNNEISEKSEIFDDQFSVERPDGSNFTLKIRSTKLEDSAMYFCASSESGTIYFGEGSWLTVV.

This clone appeared a single time. The chain employs TRBV25-1 and TRBJ2-7; 10 nucleotides line up with TRBD2. The CDR3 is 17 amino acids. V was clipped by 4 bases and J by 0 bases; unmatched bases: 9. CDR1 is MGHDK, CDR2 SYGVNS, per germline. CDR3 amino acids: CASSATTGLAFSYEQYF. CDR3 DNA: TGTGCCAGCAGTGCAACCACGGGACTAGCGTTCTCCTACGAGCAGTACTTC.

The rearrangement links TRBV25-1 to TRBJ1-1; unclear D gene. The CDR3 spans 13 residues. Germline assignment: CDR1 MGHDK and CDR2 SYGVNS. Deletions cut 4 bases from V and 5 bases from J, with 11 bases between. This CDR3 reads CASSVGFRTEAFF. In DNA form, the CDR3 reads TGTGCCAGCAGTGTTGGGTTTCGAACTGAAGCTTTCTTT.

This sequence joins TRBV30 and TRBJ1-1, with D unclear. Trimming took 1 base from V and 1 from J, leaving 10 bases between them. Germline V lookup: CDR1 GTSNPN, CDR2 SVGIG (reference sequence). The CDR3 loop spans 14 amino acids. In DNA, the CDR3 is TGTGCCTGGAGTGGAGGACTTAAGAACACTGAAGCTTTCTTT. The encoded protein is CAWSGGLKNTEAFF. Full variable domain (missing parts from reference TRBV30 and TRBJ1-1): SQTIHQWPATLVQPVGSPLSLECTVEGTSNPNLYWYRQAAGRGLQLLFYSVGIGQISSEVPQNLSASRPQDRQFILSSKKLLLSDSGFYLCAWSGGLKNTEAFFGQGTRLTVV.

The chain links TRBV29-1 to TRBJ2-1; TRBD2 might be the D (5 bases). Germline values: CDR1 SQVTM, CDR2 ANQGSEA. Trimming stripped 8 bases from V and 6 bases from J, with 17 bases between. There are 13 residues in the CDR3. CDR3 coding DNA: TGCAGCCACAGCGGATTTGCGTCCAATGAGCAGTTCTTC. As protein: CSHSGFASNEQFF.

The table lists this clone with a count of one. The chain joins TRBV27 to TRBJ1-1, with 8 bases identical to TRBD1. J was trimmed by 11 bases and V by 3 bases; bases with no gene match: 23. The germline gives CDR1 MNHEY, CDR2 SMNVEV (reference sequence). The CDR3 sequence is 18 residues long. The CDR3 nucleotides are TGTGCCAGCAGTTTCCTGCGGGGGCAGGGGGCAGGGATTTCCCTGGCTTTCTTT. Residues: CASSFLRGQGAGISLAFF.

This chain connects TRBV30 to TRBJ2-2, with unresolved D. The CDR3 loop spans 14 amino acids. Germline V CDR1 and CDR2: GTSNPN, SVGIG (reference sequence). Trimming removed 2 bases at V and 7 bases at J, with 14 bases between. Here the CDR3 DNA reads TGTGCCTGGAGTAAAAGTATGTCAAACGGGGAGCTGTTTTTT. It translates to CAWSKSMSNGELFF.

The chain links TRBV2 to TRBJ2-5, with unresolved D. The V gene's germline CDR1 is SNHLY and CDR2 FYNNEI. The CDR3 sequence is 13 residues long. V was shortened by 5 bases and J by 5 bases, with 12 bases between the two germline ends. CDR3 amino acids: CASSTNLRETQYF. CDR3 DNA sequence: TGTGCCAGCAGTACAAACCTACGGGAGACCCAGTACTTC. Combining the CDR3 with reference TRBV2 and TRBJ2-5 gives the whole variable domain EPEVTQTPSHQVTQMGQEVILRCVPISNHLYFYWYRQILGQKVEFLVSFYNNEISEKSEIFDDQFSVERPDGSNFTLKIRSTKLEDSAMYFCASSTNLRETQYFGPGTRLLVL.

V and J are TRBV20-1 and TRBJ2-1, with D uncertain. Germline-derived CDR1 and CDR2 are DFQATT and SNEGSKA (reference sequence). CDR3 size: 11 residues. Trimming took off 3 bases at V and 9 bases at J, with 9 bases between the two ends. CDR3 residues: CSASWAGEQFF. The CDR3 coding sequence is TGCAGTGCTAGTTGGGCAGGTGAGCAGTTCTTC.

The CDR3 here is CATSRAQYGYTF. The DNA for the CDR3 is TGTGCCACCAGCAGAGCTCAGTATGGCTACACCTTC. The chain couples TRBV15 to TRBJ1-2; D unresolved. This CDR3 has 12 residues. V was clipped by 1 base and J by 5 bases, with 5 bases between them. Germline CDR1 is LNHNV and CDR2 is YYDKDF (reference sequence).

This clone was detected once. The chain links TRBV18 to TRBJ2-1; no firm D call. The ends were cut back, 3 bases at V and 2 bases at J, with 11 bases in the middle. The germline V gene encodes CDR1 KGHSH and CDR2 LQKENI. The CDR3 runs 15 residues. The chain's CDR3 is CASSPGRSPYNEQFF. The CDR3 DNA is TGTGCCAGCTCACCCGGACGGAGTCCCTACAATGAGCAGTTCTTC.

The sample holds one count of this clone. The chain couples TRBV2 to TRBJ2-1; 10 bases align to TRBD1. V shed 6 bases, J shed 12 bases, and the junction held 2 bases outside the gene matches. CDR1 SNHLY and CDR2 FYNNEI come from the germline V gene. This CDR3 is built from 11 residues. The CDR3 spells CASRGDRGQFF. The CDR3 DNA reads TGTGCCAGCAGGGGGGACAGGGGGCAGTTCTTC. Supplemented by reference TRBV2 and TRBJ2-1, the full variable domain reads EPEVTQTPSHQVTQMGQEVILRCVPISNHLYFYWYRQILGQKVEFLVSFYNNEISEKSEIFDDQFSVERPDGSNFTLKIRSTKLEDSAMYFCASRGDRGQFFGPGTRLTVL.

This chain connects TRBV23-1 to TRBJ2-7, with 7 bases aligning to TRBD2. TRBV23-1 is annotated as an ORF whose role is uncertain. The trim removed 0 bases at V and 6 bases at J, leaving 5 bases unmatched. There are 14 residues in the CDR3. As DNA, the CDR3 is TGCGCCAGCAGTCAATCGAGGGCTAGCGGCGAGCAGTACGTC. It yields the protein CASSQSRASGEQYV.

This clone was seen only once. The V call is TRBV5-4, the J call TRBJ2-3, with D possibly being TRBD2 (5 bases). Germline assignment: CDR1 SGHNT and CDR2 YYREEE (reference sequence). The ends were cut back, 4 bases at V and 4 bases at J, with 10 bases in the middle. The CDR3 has 13 residues. CDR3 residues: CASSQRVPDTQYF. CDR3 sequence (DNA): TGTGCCAGCAGCCAGAGGGTTCCAGATACGCAGTATTTT.

This clone occurred a few times. This rearrangement joins TRBV7-6 to TRBJ2-2; D gene unclear. Trimming removed 1 base from V and 8 bases from J, with 14 bases in between. CDR1 is SGHVS, CDR2 FNYEAQ, per germline. The CDR3 totals 15 residues. The CDR3 protein is CASSLVDQMGGELFF. The CDR3 DNA reads as TGTGCCAGCAGCTTAGTCGACCAAATGGGGGGGGAGCTGTTTTTT.

The chain joins TRBV6-1 to TRBJ2-3; 7 bases fit TRBD2. The CDR3 runs to 16 residues. V dropped 4 bases and J dropped 6; count of bases not matched to a gene: 13. Germline values: CDR1 MNHNS, CDR2 SASEGT. The CDR3 protein is CASSAGGRASGDTQYF. DNA for the CDR3: TGTGCCAGCAGTGCCGGAGGGAGGGCCTCTGGGGATACGCAGTATTTT.

The chain joins TRBV18 to TRBJ2-1, with 15 positions matching TRBD2. CDR1 is KGHSH and CDR2 is LQKENI in the germline V gene. The CDR3 has 13 residues. V was clipped by 10 bases and J by 8 bases; unmatched bases: 3. The DNA for the CDR3 is TGTGCCAATGGACTAGCGGGAGGGGATGAGCAGTTCTTC. This sequence encodes CANGLAGGDEQFF.

The chain links TRBV25-1 to TRBJ2-1, with a possible D match to TRBD1 (6 bases). The CDR3 has 15 residues. The germline CDR1 and CDR2 sequences are MGHDK and SYGVNS. V gave up 1 base and J gave up 4 bases, with 11 bases separating them. The CDR3 protein is CASSEFSQGYNEQFF. CDR3 nucleotide sequence: TGTGCCAGCAGTGAATTTAGTCAGGGGTACAATGAGCAGTTCTTC.

This clone is labeled as medium-sized (0.01 to 0.1%). V usage is TRBV6-1 and J usage is TRBJ1-3; D gene unclear. The CDR3 is 15 amino acids. CDR1 and CDR2 (germline): MNHNS, SASEGT. V lost 0 bases and J lost 4, with 10 bases in between. In nucleotides, the CDR3 is TGTGCCAGCAGTGAAGCGTCCGGGATAGGAAACACCATATATTTT. This codes for CASSEASGIGNTIYF.

The chain joins TRBV12-5 to TRBJ1-2, with 8 positions matching TRBD1. The germline V gene encodes CDR1 LGHNT and CDR2 FRNRAP. The CDR3 is 14 residues long. The ends lost 0 bases at V and 4 bases at J; junction bases unmatched: 1. The CDR3 is CASGLVDRGYGYTF. DNA for the CDR3: TGTGCTAGTGGTTTGGTCGACAGGGGCTATGGCTACACCTTC.

This clone was observed once. The gene calls are TRBV5-1 and TRBJ1-3, with unresolved D. The germline gives CDR1 SGHRS, CDR2 YFSETQ. The CDR3 sequence is 15 residues long. Trimming took off 0 bases at V and 1 base at J, with 8 bases between the two ends. CDR3 nucleotides: TGCGCCAGCAGCTTGGGGCTGTTATCTGGAAACACCATATATTTT. Amino acid sequence: CASSLGLLSGNTIYF.

J is TRBJ2-2 and V is TRBV6-4; no firm D call. Trimming removed 2 bases at V and 8 bases at J, with 12 bases between. Germline V gene lookup returns CDR1 MRHNA and CDR2 SNTAGT. The CDR3 spans 14 residues. CDR3 nucleotide sequence: TGTGCCAGCAGTGACGTCCCTTCGGTAGGGGAGCTGTTTTTT. This sequence encodes CASSDVPSVGELFF.